Shown below are 19 T cell receptor beta chains from a single sample sequenced in a study of breast tumors, draining lymph nodes, adjacent tissues. TCRdb re-called the multiplex PCR reads with MiXCR, one entry per CDR3 protein. The sample has about 15,000 distinct CDR3 sequences, approximately 50% seen once. The sample was tumor-adjacent breast tissue. Receptors were obtained from a female donor with breast cancer. Some clones in this sample may be carry-over from other donors' samples.

Worth noting for this clonotype: A read error is possible here, since a much larger clone lies one base away. V gene TRBV29-1 combines with J gene TRBJ1-2, with 7 bases that match TRBD1. Per germline, CDR1 SQVTM and CDR2 ANQGSEA. The CDR3 runs 13 residues. The CDR3 nucleotides are TGCAGCGTTTCTGACAGGGCCCTTCGGGGCTACCCCTTC. Its translation is CSVSDRALRGYPF.

The V gene is TRBV27, the J gene TRBJ2-2; D not resolved. The V gene's germline CDR1 is MNHEY and CDR2 SMNVEV (reference sequence). The V end lost 0 bases, the J end lost 7 bases, and 6 bases lay between the germline ends. The CDR3 extends over 13 amino acids. This CDR3 reads CASSLSRVGELFF. In DNA, the CDR3 is TGTGCCAGCAGTTTATCCCGGGTCGGGGAGCTGTTTTTT.

This clonotype was observed at least ten times. DNA for the CDR3: TGTGCCAGCAGTTATGATACTACCTACAATGAGCAGTTCTTC. This gives the protein CASSYDTTYNEQFF. The V and J genes are TRBV6-5 and TRBJ2-1, with D unclear. This CDR3 is built from 14 residues. Germline values: CDR1 MNHEY, CDR2 SVGAGI. V was trimmed by 3 bases and J by 2 bases, leaving 8 bases between them.

This clonotype appeared many times. The chain employs TRBV11-1 and TRBJ1-3; TRBD1 might be the D (5 bases). Germline V gives CDR1 SGHAT, CDR2 FQDESV (reference sequence). V was trimmed by 2 bases and J by 0 bases, leaving 8 bases between them. This CDR3 spans 15 amino acids. This CDR3 is CASSLRRGSGNTIYF. As DNA, the CDR3 is TGTGCCAGCAGCTTAAGGAGGGGCTCTGGAAACACCATATATTTT.

Note on this clonotype: It may be a read error: a sequence one base away is much more abundant. The genes are TRBV29-1 and TRBJ1-1, with D unresolved. The V and J ends lost 4 bases and 1 base respectively, with 4 bases between them. CDR1 SQVTM and CDR2 ANQGSEA come from the germline V gene. The length of the CDR3 is 11 residues. In nucleotides, the CDR3 is TGCAGCGTTGTACGGAACACTGAAGCTTTCTTT. Translating gives CSVVRNTEAFF.

Only a few counts were recorded for this clonotype. The chain recombines TRBV12-3 or TRBV12-4 with TRBJ1-1; maybe TRBD1 (5 bases). This CDR3 region has 14 residues. The V end was cut by 3 bases, the J end by 0 bases, with 8 bases between. CDR3 DNA: TGTGCCAGCAGTTTGGAAGGGGTGAACACTGAAGCTTTCTTT. Its translation: CASSLEGVNTEAFF.

This sequence joins TRBV5-1 and TRBJ1-6; possible D gene TRBD1, 6 bases. The CDR3 loop spans 13 amino acids. The V end was cut by 2 bases, the J end by 6 bases, with 6 bases between. Per germline, CDR1 SGHRS and CDR2 YFSETQ. CDR3 region: CASSFRGNSPLHF. CDR3 bases: TGCGCCAGCAGCTTCAGGGGTAATTCACCCCTCCACTTT.

In its sample, this clonotype was seen many times. The chain recombines TRBV20-1 with TRBJ2-5; 14 bases match TRBD2. The CDR3 consists of 16 residues. V was clipped by 5 bases and J by 1 base; unmatched bases: 6. CDR1 is DFQATT, CDR2 SNEGSKA, per germline (reference sequence). As DNA, the CDR3 is TGCAGTGCTTGGGGACTAGCGGGAGAACTCCAAGAGACCCAGTACTTC. This encodes CSAWGLAGELQETQYF.

The gene calls are TRBV20-1 and TRBJ2-7; D remains unclear. V lost 3 bases and J 3 bases, leaving 12 bases between the germline ends. CDR1 DFQATT and CDR2 SNEGSKA come from the germline V gene (reference sequence). The CDR3 spans 13 residues. The CDR3 sequence: CSARSPDVYEQYF. DNA of the CDR3: TGCAGTGCTAGGAGTCCAGACGTCTACGAGCAGTACTTC.

The V call is TRBV7-6, the J call TRBJ1-2; D not resolved. The V and J ends lost 5 bases and 0 bases respectively, with 10 bases between them. Germline loops: CDR1 SGHVS, CDR2 FNYEAQ. The CDR3 length is 14 residues. CDR3 in DNA: TGTGCCAGCAGCCCCTGGGAGGCTAACTATGGCTACACCTTC. Protein: CASSPWEANYGYTF.

In this sample, this clonotype turned up many times. The J gene is TRBJ1-5, the V gene TRBV7-9; 7 bases are a match to TRBD1. CDR3 length equals 14 residues. CDR1 SEHNR and CDR2 FQNEAQ come from the germline V gene (reference sequence). Losses at the gene ends were 5 bases for V and 3 bases for J; bases not matched to a gene: 4. The CDR3 reads CASSPGQDNQPQHF. The CDR3 DNA follows: TGTGCCAGCAGCCCCGGACAGGACAATCAGCCCCAGCATTTT.

The CDR3 nucleotides are TGCAGTGCTAGAGATCGGCTCCGGGGGGTTGAGCAGTTCTTC. Translated: CSARDRLRGVEQFF. The V and J genes are TRBV20-1 and TRBJ2-1; 7 bases are a match to TRBD2. The CDR3 is 14 residues long. V dropped 0 bases and J dropped 9; count of bases not matched to a gene: 8. In germline, CDR1 is DFQATT, CDR2 SNEGSKA (reference sequence).

The sample holds many counts of this clonotype. J is TRBJ1-1 and V is TRBV4-3, with unresolved D. This CDR3 contains 13 residues. Looked up from germline, CDR1 is LGHNA and CDR2 is YSLEER. Deletions cut 0 bases from V and 3 bases from J, with 5 bases between. The CDR3, as DNA: TGCGCCAGCAGCCAAGATACGGACACTGAAGCTTTCTTT. Its translation is CASSQDTDTEAFF.

This clonotype came up many times. The chain recombines TRBV5-5 with TRBJ2-3; D is unclear. V was trimmed by 4 bases and J by 2 bases, leaving 20 bases between them. This CDR3 contains 17 residues. Germline V lookup: CDR1 SGHKS, CDR2 YYEKEE (reference sequence). CDR3 region: CASSPDGSPQHTDTQYF. Written as DNA, the CDR3 is TGTGCCAGCAGCCCCGACGGGTCTCCCCAACACACAGATACGCAGTATTTT.

The chain couples TRBV7-9 to TRBJ2-1, with D perhaps matching TRBD2 (8 bases). CDR3 length equals 18 residues. Trimming took off 5 bases at V and 7 bases at J, with 27 bases between the two ends. Germline loops: CDR1 SEHNR, CDR2 FQNEAQ (reference sequence). Written as DNA, the CDR3 is TGTGCCAGCAGCGTTTCCCTCCCTCTGGCGGGGGGACAGAATGAGCAGTTCTTC. The encoded protein is CASSVSLPLAGGQNEQFF.

This clonotype was observed many times. The chain employs TRBV5-1 and TRBJ2-3; the D is unclear. This CDR3 is built from 16 residues. V lost 0 bases and J lost 1, with 12 bases in between. The germline V gene encodes CDR1 SGHRS and CDR2 YFSETQ. Here the CDR3 DNA reads TGCGCCAGCAGCTTGGAGGGATTCGAGGGCACAGATACGCAGTATTTT. This translates into CASSLEGFEGTDTQYF. Filled out from reference TRBV5-1 and TRBJ2-3, the complete variable domain reads KAGVTQTPRYLIKTRGQQVTLSCSPISGHRSVSWYQQTPGQGLQFLFEYFSETQRNKGNFPGRFSGRQFSNSRSEMNVSTLELGDSALYLCASSLEGFEGTDTQYFGPGTRLTVL.

The J gene is TRBJ1-6, the V gene TRBV20-1, with D possibly matching TRBD1 (5 bases). The V end was cut by 0 bases, the J end by 4 bases, with 7 bases between. Germline CDR1 DFQATT, CDR2 SNEGSKA (reference sequence). The CDR3 is made up of 14 amino acids. Here the CDR3 DNA reads TGCAGTGCTAGAGATGGGACGTATAATTCACCCCTCCACTTT. Translating it yields CSARDGTYNSPLHF.

This clonotype has at least ten counts. A much larger clone differs from this one at a single base, so this may be a read error. The chain has TRBV20-1 and TRBJ2-1; D gene unclear. Germline assignment: CDR1 DFQATT and CDR2 SNEGSKA (reference sequence). The CDR3 covers 12 residues. The CDR3 DNA reads TGCAGTGCTAGTGGCGGATACAATGAGCCGTTCTTC. Its protein is CSASGGYNEPFF.

This clonotype turned up a few times. The chain couples TRBV7-2 to TRBJ2-3; D uncertain. The length of the CDR3 is 11 residues. Germline V gene data show CDR1 as SGHTA and CDR2 as FQGNSA. The germline V and J ends were trimmed by 3 bases and 5 bases, with 3 bases remaining between them. The DNA of the CDR3 is TGTGCCAGCAGCTTCCGAGATACGCAGTATTTT. The encoded protein is CASSFRDTQYF.